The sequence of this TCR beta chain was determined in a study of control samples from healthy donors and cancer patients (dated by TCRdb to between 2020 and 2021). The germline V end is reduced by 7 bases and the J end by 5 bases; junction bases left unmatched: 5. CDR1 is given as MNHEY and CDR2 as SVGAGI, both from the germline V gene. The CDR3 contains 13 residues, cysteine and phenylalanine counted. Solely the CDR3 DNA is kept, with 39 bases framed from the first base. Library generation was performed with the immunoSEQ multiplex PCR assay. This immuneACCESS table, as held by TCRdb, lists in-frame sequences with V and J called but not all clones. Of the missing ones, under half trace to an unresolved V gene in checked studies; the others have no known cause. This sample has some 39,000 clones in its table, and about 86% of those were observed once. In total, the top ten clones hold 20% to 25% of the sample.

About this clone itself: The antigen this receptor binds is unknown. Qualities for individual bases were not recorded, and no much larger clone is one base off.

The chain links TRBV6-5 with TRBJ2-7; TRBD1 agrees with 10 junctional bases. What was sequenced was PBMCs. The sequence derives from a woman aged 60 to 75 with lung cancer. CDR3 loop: CASTDRGRDEQYF. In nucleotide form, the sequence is TGTGCCAGCACCGACAGGGGGCGAGACGAGCAGTACTTC.